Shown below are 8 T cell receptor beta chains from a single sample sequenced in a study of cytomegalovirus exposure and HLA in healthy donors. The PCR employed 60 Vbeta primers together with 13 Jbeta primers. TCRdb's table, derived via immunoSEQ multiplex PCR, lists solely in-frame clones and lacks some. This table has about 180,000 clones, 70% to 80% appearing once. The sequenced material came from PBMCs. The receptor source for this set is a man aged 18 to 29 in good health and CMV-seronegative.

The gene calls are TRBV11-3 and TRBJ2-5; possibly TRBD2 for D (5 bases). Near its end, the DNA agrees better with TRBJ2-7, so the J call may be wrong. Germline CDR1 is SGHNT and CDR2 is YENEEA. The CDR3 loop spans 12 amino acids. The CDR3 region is CASSGEYYEQYF. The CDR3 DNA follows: TGTGCCAGCAGCGGGGAGTACTACGAGCAGTACTTC.

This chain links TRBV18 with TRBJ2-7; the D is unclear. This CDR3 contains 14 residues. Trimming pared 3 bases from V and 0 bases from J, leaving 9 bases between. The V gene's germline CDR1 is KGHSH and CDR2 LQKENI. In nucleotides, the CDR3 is TGTGCCAGCTCACCCATAGAATACTCCTACGAGCAGTACTTC. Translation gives CASSPIEYSYEQYF.

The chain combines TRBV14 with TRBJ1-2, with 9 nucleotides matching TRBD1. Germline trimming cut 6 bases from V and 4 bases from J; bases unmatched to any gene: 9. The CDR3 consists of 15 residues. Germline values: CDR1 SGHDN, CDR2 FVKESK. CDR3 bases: TGTGCCAGCAGGCGTGGGACAGGGAGTGGCTATGGCTACACCTTC. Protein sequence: CASRRGTGSGYGYTF.

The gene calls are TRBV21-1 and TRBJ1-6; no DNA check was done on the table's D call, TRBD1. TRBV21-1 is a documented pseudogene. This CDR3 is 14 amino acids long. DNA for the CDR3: TGTGCCAGCAGCAACCAGGTCTACGTTTCACCCCTCCACTTT. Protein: CASSNQVYVSPLHF.

The CDR3 DNA follows: TGTGCTAGTGGGCCAGGGGTCTGGCCCCAGCATTTT. Its protein is CASGPGVWPQHF. The chain recombines TRBV12-5 with TRBJ1-5, with a weak D call TRBD1 (6 bases). Germline V gene data show CDR1 as LGHNT and CDR2 as FRNRAP. V lost 6 bases to trimming and J lost 9 bases, with 12 bases between them. The CDR3 is 12 amino acids.

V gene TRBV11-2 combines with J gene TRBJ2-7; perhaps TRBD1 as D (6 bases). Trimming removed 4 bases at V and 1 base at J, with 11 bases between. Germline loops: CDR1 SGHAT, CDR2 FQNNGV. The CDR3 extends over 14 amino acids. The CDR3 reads CASSWGTFSYEQYF. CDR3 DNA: TGTGCCAGCAGCTGGGGGACATTTTCCTACGAGCAGTACTTC.

The CDR3 spells CASSQGGGGAREQYF. The CDR3, as DNA: TGTGCCAGCAGCCAGGGAGGCGGGGGGGCTCGGGAGCAGTACTTC. V and J are TRBV5-4 and TRBJ2-7, with 9 bases lining up with TRBD2. The length of the CDR3 is 15 residues. Germline values: CDR1 SGHNT, CDR2 YYREEE (reference sequence). V dropped 4 bases and J dropped 7; count of bases not matched to a gene: 12.

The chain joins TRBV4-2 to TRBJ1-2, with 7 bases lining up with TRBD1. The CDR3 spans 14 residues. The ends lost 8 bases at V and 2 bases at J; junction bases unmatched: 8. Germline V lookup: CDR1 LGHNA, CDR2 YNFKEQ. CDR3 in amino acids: CASATGDENYGYTF. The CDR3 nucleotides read TGTGCCAGCGCAACAGGGGACGAGAACTATGGCTACACCTTC.